This entry lists 26 T cell receptor beta chains sequenced from one sample in a study of shared clonotypes between healthy human individuals. Sequencing was performed with immunoSEQ multiplex PCR; in TCRdb, only in-frame clones are kept and a portion is missing. The sample has 500,000 to 550,000 clones; roughly 95% are singletons. The sample was naive CD4+ T cells sorted from blood. Subset indicated: CD45RA+ positively selected. The receptors here all came from a woman in her twenties or thirties in good health.

This chain connects TRBV11-2 to TRBJ1-5; D is unclear. The CDR3 has 14 amino acids. CDR1 is SGHAT, CDR2 FQNNGV, per germline. V lost 1 base and J 5 bases, leaving 9 bases between the germline ends. CDR3 loop: CASSLGSRDQPQHF. CDR3 nucleotides: TGTGCCAGCAGCTTAGGTTCTCGAGATCAGCCCCAGCATTTT.

The J gene is TRBJ2-7, the V gene TRBV28, with 7 nucleotides matching TRBD1. The V gene end was trimmed by 5 bases and the J gene end by 2 bases; junction bases not matched to a gene: 3. Germline V lookup: CDR1 MDHEN, CDR2 SYDVKM. The CDR3 spans 13 residues. The CDR3 is CASSGTVTYEQYF. The CDR3 DNA is TGTGCCAGCAGTGGGACAGTTACCTACGAGCAGTACTTC.

This clone was found once. V and J are TRBV5-1 and TRBJ2-7; D may correspond to TRBD1 or TRBD2 (5 bases each). Trimming took off 1 base at V and 2 bases at J, with 13 bases between the two ends. The CDR3 runs 15 residues. Per germline, CDR1 SGHRS and CDR2 YFSETQ. CDR3 DNA sequence: TGCGCCAGCAGCTTGATCGGGGCCTCAACCTACGAGCAGTACTTC. As protein: CASSLIGASTYEQYF. Together with reference TRBV5-1 and TRBJ2-7, the CDR3 gives the full variable domain: KAGVTQTPRYLIKTRGQQVTLSCSPISGHRSVSWYQQTPGQGLQFLFEYFSETQRNKGNFPGRFSGRQFSNSRSEMNVSTLELGDSALYLCASSLIGASTYEQYFGPGTRLTVT.

The chain employs TRBV18 and TRBJ2-2, with no clear D. Trimming pared 1 base from V and 3 bases from J, leaving 3 bases between. From germline, CDR1 is KGHSH and CDR2 LQKENI. This CDR3 contains 13 residues. The CDR3 nucleotides are TGTGCCAGCTCACCACATGACACCGGGGAGCTGTTTTTT. This gives the protein CASSPHDTGELFF.

V and J are TRBV9 and TRBJ1-4; D may be TRBD1 (5 bases). The V end lost 2 bases, the J end lost 0 bases, and 20 bases lay between the germline ends. Germline CDR1 and CDR2: SGDLS and YYNGEE. The CDR3 runs 19 residues. CDR3 amino acids: CASSVGQGSRGSTNEKLFF. As DNA, the CDR3 is TGTGCCAGCAGCGTCGGTCAGGGATCCCGTGGATCAACTAATGAAAAACTGTTTTTT.

The rearrangement uses TRBV18 and TRBJ1-4, with D hard to call. CDR3 length: 15 residues. Trimming removed 1 base at V and 4 bases at J, with 10 bases between. The germline gives CDR1 KGHSH, CDR2 LQKENI. The CDR3 reads CASSPLPPGNEKLFF. CDR3 bases: TGTGCCAGCTCACCACTCCCGCCTGGTAATGAAAAACTGTTTTTT.

This chain connects TRBV4-1 to TRBJ1-4; a weak D match, TRBD1 (6 bases). This CDR3 contains 15 residues. Trimming took off 3 bases at V and 4 bases at J, with 12 bases between the two ends. Germline loops: CDR1 MGHRA, CDR2 YSYEKL. The CDR3 DNA sequence: TGCGCCAGCAGCCATGGGACATTTGGTAATGAAAAACTGTTTTTT. It is translated as CASSHGTFGNEKLFF.

The chain is built from TRBV21-1 and TRBJ2-7; the table names TRBD2, a call not compared with the DNA. TRBV21-1 is a pseudogene segment. CDR3 size: 16 residues. For the CDR3, the DNA is TGTGCCAGCAGCAAAGTATCAAGCGGGCTACACGACGTGCAGTACTTC. It is translated as CASSKVSSGLHDVQYF.

V gene TRBV7-8 combines with J gene TRBJ1-5, with D unclear. There are 15 residues in the CDR3. Between the trimmed V and J ends, which lost 3 bases and 0 bases, there was a span of 9 bases. CDR1 SGHVS and CDR2 FQNEAQ come from the germline V gene. CDR3 amino acids: CASSLDRTSNQPQHF. CDR3 in DNA: TGTGCCAGCAGCTTGGATAGGACTAGCAATCAGCCCCAGCATTTT.

This sequence joins TRBV29-1 and TRBJ2-1; D gene unclear. Germline CDR1 is SQVTM and CDR2 is ANQGSEA. The V gene lost 2 bases and the J gene lost 3 bases, with 2 bases spanning the gap. The CDR3 loop spans 11 amino acids. CDR3 loop: CSVESYNEQFF. For the CDR3, the DNA is TGCAGCGTTGAAAGCTACAATGAGCAGTTCTTC.

The genes are TRBV5-6 and TRBJ2-1, with D unclear. This CDR3 is 12 amino acids long. Germline CDR1 SGHDT, CDR2 YYEEEE. Trimming cost V 1 base and J 5 bases, with 4 bases left between them. Here the CDR3 DNA reads TGTGCCAGCAGCTTGCTCCACAATGAGCAGTTCTTC. It yields the protein CASSLLHNEQFF.

J is TRBJ1-5 and V is TRBV6-4; unclear D gene. The CDR3 has 15 amino acids. V dropped 4 bases and J dropped 4 bases, with 14 bases sitting between them. Per germline, CDR1 MRHNA and CDR2 SNTAGT. CDR3 protein: CASSVNGEENQPQHF. For the CDR3, the DNA is TGTGCCAGCAGTGTGAACGGGGAAGAGAATCAGCCCCAGCATTTT.

This chain joins TRBV18 and TRBJ1-1; D is ambiguous. Between the trimmed V and J ends, which lost 3 bases and 1 base, there was a span of 12 bases. This CDR3 spans 15 amino acids. CDR1 and CDR2 (germline): KGHSH, LQKENI. CDR3 coding DNA: TGTGCCAGCTCACCGGCGGACGGCAAGAACACTGAAGCTTTCTTT. Translation gives CASSPADGKNTEAFF.

The V and J genes are TRBV19 and TRBJ2-1, with 9 bases fitting TRBD2. There are 15 residues in the CDR3. The V segment lost 6 bases and the J segment 8 bases; nucleotides outside the gene matches: 11. Germline CDR1 and CDR2: LNHDA and SQIVND (reference sequence). The CDR3 spells CASRRGTSQAHEQFF. The CDR3 DNA reads TGTGCCAGTAGGCGGGGGACTAGCCAGGCCCATGAGCAGTTCTTC. The full variable domain, its missing parts supplied by reference TRBV19 and TRBJ2-1, is DGGITQSPKYLFRKEGQNVTLSCEQNLNHDAMYWYRQDPGQGLRLIYYSQIVNDFQKGDIAEGYSVSREKKESFPLTVTSAQKNPTAFYLCASRRGTSQAHEQFFGPGTRLTVL.

V is TRBV5-8 and J is TRBJ2-1; D is uncertain. In germline, CDR1 is SGHTS, CDR2 YDEGEE. The V and J ends lost 0 bases and 9 bases respectively, with 22 bases between them. There are 17 residues in the CDR3. CDR3 DNA sequence: TGTGCCAGCAGCTTGGTCGGCCTGCAATTTGGGAAGGGTGAGCAGTTCTTC. As protein: CASSLVGLQFGKGEQFF.

The chain employs TRBV10-1 and TRBJ1-4; D not resolved. V was pared by 10 bases and J by 0 bases, with 15 bases between. CDR1 is WNHNN and CDR2 is SYGVQD in the germline V gene (reference sequence). CDR3 length: 15 amino acids. DNA of the CDR3: TGCGCCACCTCCCTCGGCAGCGCAACTAATGAAAAACTGTTTTTT. Its translation: CATSLGSATNEKLFF.

The V and J genes are TRBV15 and TRBJ1-2; the D is unclear. Germline lookup yields CDR1 LNHNV and CDR2 YYDKDF (reference sequence). Trimming stripped 0 bases from V and 2 bases from J, with 19 bases between. This CDR3 contains 18 residues. The CDR3 DNA reads as TGTGCCACCAGCAGAGATTCTCCAACTTCGGCAGCCAACTATGGCTACACCTTC. Residues: CATSRDSPTSAANYGYTF. The whole variable domain, filled in from reference TRBV15 and TRBJ1-2, reads DAMVIQNPRYQVTQFGKPVTLSCSQTLNHNVMYWYQQKSSQAPKLLFHYYDKDFNNEADTPDNFQSRRPNTSFCFLDIRSPGLGDTAMYLCATSRDSPTSAANYGYTFGSGTRLTVV.

This clone was seen a few times. The sample contains more than one DNA sequence encoding this CDR3. CDR3 in amino acids: CASRSSNQPQHF. Written as DNA, the CDR3 is TGTGCCAGCAGGTCCAGCAATCAGCCCCAGCATTTT. The chain has TRBV28 and TRBJ1-5; the D is unclear. The CDR3 covers 12 residues. CDR1 is MDHEN and CDR2 is SYDVKM in the germline V gene. Trimming removed 6 bases from V and 1 base from J, with 4 bases in between.

The rearrangement links TRBV29-1 to TRBJ1-2, with TRBD1 matching 9 bases. V was pared by 6 bases and J by 5 bases, with 13 bases of the junction left unmatched. The CDR3 totals 15 residues. Germline CDR1 SQVTM, CDR2 ANQGSEA. CDR3 bases: TGCAGCGTCCATTCACAGGGGGCGCGGTGGTATGGCTACACCTTC. It codes for CSVHSQGARWYGYTF.

The J gene is TRBJ2-7, the V gene TRBV28; 7 nucleotides align to TRBD1. Germline V gene lookup returns CDR1 MDHEN and CDR2 SYDVKM. There are 13 residues in the CDR3. V shed 6 bases and J 3 bases; nucleotides not matched to a gene: 5. The CDR3 DNA reads as TGTGCCAGCAGACCAGGACAGGACTACGAGCAGTACTTC. Its translation is CASRPGQDYEQYF. The whole variable domain, remainder taken from reference TRBV28 and TRBJ2-7, is DVKVTQSSRYLVKRTGEKVFLECVQDMDHENMFWYRQDPGLGLRLIYFSYDVKMKEKGDIPEGYSVSREKKERFSLILESASTNQTSMYLCASRPGQDYEQYFGPGTRLTVT.

V and J are TRBV6-5 and TRBJ1-2; D remains ambiguous. The V and J ends lost 2 bases and 0 bases respectively, with 4 bases between them. This CDR3 contains 13 residues. CDR1 and CDR2 (germline): MNHEY, SVGAGI. The CDR3 region is CASSYRANYGYTF. The CDR3 DNA reads as TGTGCCAGCAGTTACAGGGCTAACTATGGCTACACCTTC.

J is TRBJ1-5 and V is TRBV6-5, with D unclear. The CDR3 spans 13 residues. V dropped 4 bases and J dropped 2 bases, with 6 bases sitting between them. CDR1 is MNHEY, CDR2 SVGAGI, per germline. This CDR3 is CASSSSGNQPQHF. The CDR3 DNA reads TGTGCCAGCAGTTCGAGCGGCAATCAGCCCCAGCATTTT.

DNA for the CDR3: TGTGCCACAAGGACAGCAGCCTGGGAGCAGTACTTC. Translating gives CATRTAAWEQYF. The chain employs TRBV28 and TRBJ2-5; TRBD1 might be the D (6 bases). Trimming took 10 bases from V and 11 from J, leaving 20 bases between them. Germline V gene data show CDR1 as MDHEN and CDR2 as SYDVKM. CDR3 size: 12 residues.

The chain joins TRBV14 to TRBJ2-4; D is possibly TRBD1 or TRBD2 (5 bases each). V was shortened by 3 bases and J by 7 bases, with 13 bases between the two germline ends. Germline V CDR1 and CDR2: SGHDN, FVKESK. The CDR3 loop spans 14 amino acids. In DNA form, the CDR3 reads TGTGCCAGCAGCCAGTCCGACTGGGGGAACATTCAGTACTTC. Translating it yields CASSQSDWGNIQYF.

The chain combines TRBV5-6 with TRBJ2-7, with D perhaps matching TRBD1 (5 bases). Germline V gene sequence: CDR1 SGHDT, CDR2 YYEEEE. Trimming took off 2 bases at V and 0 bases at J, with 6 bases between the two ends. The CDR3 spans 13 residues. The CDR3 sequence: CASSLQVSYEQYF. The CDR3 DNA is TGTGCCAGCAGCTTACAGGTCTCCTACGAGCAGTACTTC.

This clone was detected only a few times. The chain recombines TRBV30 with TRBJ1-1; D remains ambiguous. This CDR3 is built from 11 residues. Trimming removed 2 bases from V and 11 bases from J, with 12 bases in between. In germline, CDR1 is GTSNPN, CDR2 SVGIG (reference sequence). The CDR3 nucleotides are TGTGCCTGGAGTTTAGACTGGGAGGCTTTCTTT. Its protein is CAWSLDWEAFF.